This entry concerns a single T cell receptor (beta chain). What it recognizes is unknown. The CDR3 is 14 residues long. V dropped 5 bases and J dropped 12; count of bases not matched to a gene: 11. The germline CDR1 and CDR2 sequences are DFQATT and SNEGSKA (reference sequence). This entry is derived from a study of post-analysis software for immune sequencing data. The wider study: Relapsing-remitting, secondary progressive and progressive-relapsing multiple sclerosis were all included among the disease courses. Overall study results and limits: Strong same-batch co-clustering of samples appeared with F measure clustering. There were five or six TRBV segments more frequent in patients than controls, and TRBV5-6, TRBV5-1 and TRBV20-1 were among them.

cDNA libraries of TCR beta carried unique molecular identifiers. In TCRdb, the PCR reads were re-called with MiXCR into one record per CDR3 protein. Here the sample spans approximately 460,000 distinct CDR3 sequences, roughly 45% being singletons. Sequenced material: blood. The sequence derives from a girl aged 5 to 17 with multiple sclerosis. The chain couples TRBV20-1 to TRBJ1-6, with 9 bases lining up with TRBD1. CDR3 residues: CSARRDRDQGPLHF. The CDR3 DNA reads TGCAGTGCTCGCCGGGACAGGGATCAGGGACCCCTCCACTTT.